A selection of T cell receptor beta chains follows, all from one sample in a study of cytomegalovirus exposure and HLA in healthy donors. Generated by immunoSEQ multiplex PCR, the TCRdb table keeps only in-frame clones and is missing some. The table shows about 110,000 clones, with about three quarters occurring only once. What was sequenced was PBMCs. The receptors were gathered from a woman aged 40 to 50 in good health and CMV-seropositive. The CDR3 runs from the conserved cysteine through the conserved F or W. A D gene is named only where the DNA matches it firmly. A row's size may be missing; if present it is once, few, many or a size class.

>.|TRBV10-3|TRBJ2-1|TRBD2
CAISDQAGGLDEQFF
TGTGCCATCAGTGACCAGGCGGGGGGGCTTGATGAGCAGTTCTTC
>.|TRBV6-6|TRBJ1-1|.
CASSRGSNTEAFF
TGTGCCAGCAGTAGGGGCTCGAACACTGAAGCTTTCTTT
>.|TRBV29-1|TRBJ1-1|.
CSVEDHRNTEAFF
TGCAGCGTTGAAGATCACAGGAACACTGAAGCTTTCTTT
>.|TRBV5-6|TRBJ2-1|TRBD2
CASSLFSGGAYNEQFF
TGTGCCAGCAGCTTGTTTAGCGGGGGGGCCTACAATGAGCAGTTCTTC
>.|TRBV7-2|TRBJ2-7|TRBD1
CASSLDSGGEQYF
TGTGCCAGCAGCTTAGACTCAGGGGGCGAGCAGTACTTC
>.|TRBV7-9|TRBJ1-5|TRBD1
CASSQGGQGYQPQHF
TGTGCCAGCAGCCAGGGGGGACAGGGGTATCAGCCCCAGCATTTT
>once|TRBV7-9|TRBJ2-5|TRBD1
CASIPYRDRGGETQYF
TGTGCCAGCATCCCTTACCGGGACAGGGGTGGGGAGACCCAGTACTTC
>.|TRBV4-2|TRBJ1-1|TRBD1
CASSQLAGGNTEAFF
TGTGCCAGCAGCCAACTGGCAGGGGGGAACACTGAAGCTTTCTTT
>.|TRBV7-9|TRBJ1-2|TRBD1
CASSVTGTDPYGYTF
TGTGCCAGCAGCGTAACCGGGACAGACCCCTATGGCTACACCTTC
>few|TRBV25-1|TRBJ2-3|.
CASSGYDVLF
TGTGCCAGCAGCGGGTACGATGTGCTTTTT
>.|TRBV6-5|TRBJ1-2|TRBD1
CASSRQGTGYGYTF
TGTGCCAGCAGTAGACAGGGGACAGGCTATGGCTACACCTTC
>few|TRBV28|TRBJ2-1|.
CASRLPAEHEQFF
TGTGCCAGCAGGCTCCCAGCGGAACATGAGCAGTTCTTC
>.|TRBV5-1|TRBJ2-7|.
CASSHTTVGSYEQYF
TGCGCCAGCAGCCATACTACCGTAGGCAGCTACGAGCAGTACTTC
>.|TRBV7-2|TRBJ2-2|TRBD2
CASSFQAGGPAGELFF
TGTGCCAGCAGCTTCCAAGCGGGGGGGCCGGCCGGGGAGCTGTTTTTT
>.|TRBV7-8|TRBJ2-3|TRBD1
CASSRDRGTDTQYF
TGTGCCAGCAGTCGGGACAGGGGTACAGATACGCAGTATTTT
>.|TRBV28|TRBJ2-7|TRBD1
CASSPPTGGASYEQYF
TGTGCCAGCAGTCCACCCACAGGGGGCGCCTCCTACGAGCAGTACTTC
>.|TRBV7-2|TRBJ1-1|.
CASSRWGYTEAFF
TGTGCCAGCAGCCGGTGGGGCTACACTGAAGCTTTCTTT
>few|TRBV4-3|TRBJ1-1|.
CASSQDVLTAEAFF
TGCGCCAGCAGCCAAGACGTCCTAACGGCTGAAGCTTTCTTT
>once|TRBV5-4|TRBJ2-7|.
CASRSRESYEQYF
TGTGCCAGCAGAAGCAGGGAATCCTACGAGCAGTACTTC
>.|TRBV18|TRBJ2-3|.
CASSPMSSTDTQYF
TGTGCCAGCTCACCAATGAGTAGCACAGATACGCAGTATTTT
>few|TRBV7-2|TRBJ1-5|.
CASSFPNQPQHF
TGTGCCAGCAGCTTCCCTAATCAGCCCCAGCATTTT